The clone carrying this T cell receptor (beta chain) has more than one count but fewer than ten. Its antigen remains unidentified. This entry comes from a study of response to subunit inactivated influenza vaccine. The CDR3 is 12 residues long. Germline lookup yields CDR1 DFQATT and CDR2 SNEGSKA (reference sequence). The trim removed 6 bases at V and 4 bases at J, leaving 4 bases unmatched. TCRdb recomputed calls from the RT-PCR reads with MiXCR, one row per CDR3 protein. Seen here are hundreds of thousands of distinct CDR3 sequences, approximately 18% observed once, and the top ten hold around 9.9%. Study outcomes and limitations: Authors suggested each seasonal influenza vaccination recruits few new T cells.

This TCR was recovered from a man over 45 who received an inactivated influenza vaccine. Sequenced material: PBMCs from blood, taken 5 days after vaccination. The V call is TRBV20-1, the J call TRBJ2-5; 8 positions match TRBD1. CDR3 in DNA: TGCAGTGCCTGGGGGACAGGAGAGACCCAGTACTTC. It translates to CSAWGTGETQYF.